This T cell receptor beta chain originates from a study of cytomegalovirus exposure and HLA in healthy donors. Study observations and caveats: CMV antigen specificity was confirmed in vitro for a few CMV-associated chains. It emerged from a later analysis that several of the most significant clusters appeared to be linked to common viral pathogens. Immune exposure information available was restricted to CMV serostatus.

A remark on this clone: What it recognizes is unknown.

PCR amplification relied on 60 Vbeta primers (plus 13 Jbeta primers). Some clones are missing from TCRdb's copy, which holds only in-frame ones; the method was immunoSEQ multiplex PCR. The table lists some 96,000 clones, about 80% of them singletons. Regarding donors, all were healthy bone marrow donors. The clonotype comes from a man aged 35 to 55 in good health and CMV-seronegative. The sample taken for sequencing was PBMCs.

The CDR3 bases are TGTGCCAGCAGCATATGGACTAGCGGGAATCGCGAGCAGTACTTC. This encodes CASSIWTSGNREQYF. V and J are TRBV5-8 and TRBJ2-7; 12 nucleotides agree with TRBD2. The CDR3 sequence is 15 residues long. V lost 4 bases to trimming and J lost 6 bases; unmatched junction nucleotides: 8. Per the germline V gene, CDR1 is SGHTS and CDR2 is YDEGEE.